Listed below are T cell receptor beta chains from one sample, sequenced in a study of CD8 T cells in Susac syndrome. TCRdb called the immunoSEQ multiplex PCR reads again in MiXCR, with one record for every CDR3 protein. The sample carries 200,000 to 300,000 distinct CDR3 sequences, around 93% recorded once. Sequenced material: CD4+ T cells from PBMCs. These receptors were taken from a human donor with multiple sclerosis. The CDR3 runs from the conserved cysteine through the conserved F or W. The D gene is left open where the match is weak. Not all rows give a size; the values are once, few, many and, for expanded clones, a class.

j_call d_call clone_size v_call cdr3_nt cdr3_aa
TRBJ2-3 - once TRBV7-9 TGTGCCAGCAGCTCGATTGCCAGGGAGCCAGATACGCAGTATTTT CASSSIAREPDTQYF
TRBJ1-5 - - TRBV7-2 TGTGCCAGCAGCTTTAAGCTCGGTCGACAGCCCCAGCATTTT CASSFKLGRQPQHF
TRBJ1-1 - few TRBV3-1 TGTGCCAGCAGCCAAAGGGCAGGCGGCACTGAAGCTTTCTTT CASSQRAGGTEAFF
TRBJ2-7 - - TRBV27 TGTGCCAGCAGTTCCTCAGGGTCCCAGAGCTCCTACGAGCAGTACTTC CASSSSGSQSSYEQYF
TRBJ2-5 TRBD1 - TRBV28 TGTGCCAGCAGTGACGGGGACAGGGGTTTGGAAGAGACCCAGTACTTC CASSDGDRGLEETQYF
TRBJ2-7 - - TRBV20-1 TGCAGTGCTGACGGGTTCTTAAGCTCCTACGAGCAGTACTTC CSADGFLSSYEQYF
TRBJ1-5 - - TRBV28 TGTGCCAGCAGTCTGTCGTCAACCTATCAGCCCCAGCATTTT CASSLSSTYQPQHF
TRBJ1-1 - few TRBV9 TGTGCCAGCAGCGTAGTCGGACAAACGAACACTGAAGCTTTCTTT CASSVVGQTNTEAFF
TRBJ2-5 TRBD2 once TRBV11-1 TGTGCCAGCAGCTTAGAGGGACTAGCAAAGACCCAGTACTTC CASSLEGLAKTQYF
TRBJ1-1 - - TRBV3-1 TGTGCCAGCAGCCAAGTTGGGTCAGACACTGAAGCTTTCTTT CASSQVGSDTEAFF
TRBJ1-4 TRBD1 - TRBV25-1 TGTGCCAGCAGTGATGAGGGACAGAGGATTGAAAAACTGTTTTTT CASSDEGQRIEKLFF
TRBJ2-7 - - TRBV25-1 TGTGCCAGCAGTGAAGGAGGGACGGTGAGATACGAGCAGTACTTC CASSEGGTVRYEQYF
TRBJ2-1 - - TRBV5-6 TGTGCCAGCAGCTTGGAAGGGGGGGCCCACAATGAGCAGTTCTTC CASSLEGGAHNEQFF
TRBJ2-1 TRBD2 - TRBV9 TGTGCCAGCAGCTCTAGCGGGAGTCCCTACAATGAGCAGTTCTTC CASSSSGSPYNEQFF
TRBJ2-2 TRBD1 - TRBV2 TGTGCCAGCACCCGGACAGGGTTTACCGGGGAGCTGTTTTTT CASTRTGFTGELFF
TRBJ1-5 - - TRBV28 TGTGCCAGCAGTTCACAGGTAGATAGCAATCAGCCCCAGCATTTT CASSSQVDSNQPQHF
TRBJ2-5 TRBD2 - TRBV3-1 TGTGCCAGCAGCCGACTAGCGCCAGGGGAGACCCAGTACTTC CASSRLAPGETQYF
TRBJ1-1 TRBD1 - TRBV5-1 TGCGCCAGCAGCTCGACAGGGGTTTCGAACACTGAAGCTTTCTTT CASSSTGVSNTEAFF
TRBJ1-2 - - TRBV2 TGTGCCAGTTGGCAGGGTTCTGGCTACACCTTC CASWQGSGYTF
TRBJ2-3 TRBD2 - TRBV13 TGTGCCAGCAGCTTACCGACGGGGGGAGATACGCAGTATTTT CASSLPTGGDTQYF
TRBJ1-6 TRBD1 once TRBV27 TGTGCCAGCAGTTTAGGGGGACAGAGCAATTCACCCCTCCACTTT CASSLGGQSNSPLHF
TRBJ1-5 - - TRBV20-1 TGCAGTGCTAGAAGTCCATCTAGCAATCAGCCCCAGCATTTT CSARSPSSNQPQHF
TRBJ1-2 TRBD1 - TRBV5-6 TGTGCCAGCAGCACCGGGACAGGGAATGGCTACACCTTC CASSTGTGNGYTF
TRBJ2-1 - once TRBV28 TGTGCCAGCAGTTTTGGACTACAAGGGGGCCTCAAAAGCTCCTACAATGAGCAGTTCTTC CASSFGLQGGLKSSYNEQFF
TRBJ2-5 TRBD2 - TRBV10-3 TGTGCCATCAGTGAGTTTAGCGGGAGTGGAGAGACCCAGTACTTC CAISEFSGSGETQYF
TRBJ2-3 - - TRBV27 TGTGCCAGCAGTTTGAAGGGCAGAGCTAGCACAGATACGCAGTATTTT CASSLKGRASTDTQYF
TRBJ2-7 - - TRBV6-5 TGTGCCAGCAGAACGACAGCAAAGGGCGAGCAGTACTTC CASRTTAKGEQYF
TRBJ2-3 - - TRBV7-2 TGTGCCAGCAGCTTACAGGGGACTAGCACAGATACGCAGTATTTT CASSLQGTSTDTQYF
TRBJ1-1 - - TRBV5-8 TGTGCCAGCAGCTTGGCCAAGGGCACAGGCACTGAAGCTTTCTTT CASSLAKGTGTEAFF
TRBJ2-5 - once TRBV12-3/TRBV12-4 TGTGCCAGCAGCCTGTGGGGGATATTCCAAGAGACCCAGTACTTC CASSLWGIFQETQYF
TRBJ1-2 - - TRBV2 TGTGCCAGCAGGATTGGAGCTAATAGGGGCTACACCTTC CASRIGANRGYTF
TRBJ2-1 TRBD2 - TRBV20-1 TGCAGTGGTCTTCGCCTAGCGGCCTACAATGAGCAGTTCTTC CSGLRLAAYNEQFF
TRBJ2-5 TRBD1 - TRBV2 TGTGCCAGCAGTGTTGACAGGGGATCCCGAGAGACCCAGTACTTC CASSVDRGSRETQYF
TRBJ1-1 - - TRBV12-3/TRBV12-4 TGTGCCAGCAGTTTGTGGCGCGGTGAAGCTTTCTTT CASSLWRGEAFF
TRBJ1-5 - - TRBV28 TGTGCCAGCCAGTTTCTTGGGGATCAGCCCCAGCATTTT CASQFLGDQPQHF
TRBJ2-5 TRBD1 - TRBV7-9 TGTGCCAGCAGCTTACCAGGGGGTCGGGAGACCCAGTACTTC CASSLPGGRETQYF
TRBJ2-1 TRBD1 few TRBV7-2 TGTGCCAGCAGCCAAGAGGGGGCTTCCTACAATGAGCAGTTCTTC CASSQEGASYNEQFF
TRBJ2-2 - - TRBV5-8 TGTGCCAGCAGCTGGAACGGGGGACCCACCGGGGAGCTGTTTTTT CASSWNGGPTGELFF
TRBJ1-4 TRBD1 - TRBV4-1 TGCGCCAGCAGCCTGACCGGGACAGGGTACGAAAAACTGTTTTTT CASSLTGTGYEKLFF
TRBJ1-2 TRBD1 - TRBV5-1 TGCGCCAGCAGCTTGGACTCAGGGGGCGACTATGGCTACACCTTC CASSLDSGGDYGYTF
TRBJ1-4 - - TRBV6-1 TGTGCCAGCAGTGAAGCTGTCGGGGGAGCTGAAAAACTGTTTTTT CASSEAVGGAEKLFF
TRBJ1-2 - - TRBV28 TGTGCCAGCAGTTGGGGGCACGATGGCTACACCTTC CASSWGHDGYTF
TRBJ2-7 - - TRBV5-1 TGCGCCAGCAGCTTTGGCCCCGATCGATCGGCCCTTCGAGCCTACGAGCAGTACTTC CASSFGPDRSALRAYEQYF
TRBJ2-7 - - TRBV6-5 TGTGCCAGCAGTAGAAACAGGGGGGGACGCTACGAGCAGTACTTC CASSRNRGGRYEQYF
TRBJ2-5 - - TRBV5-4 TGTGCCAGCAGCTTTGTGCCTAACCAAGAGACCCAGTACTTC CASSFVPNQETQYF
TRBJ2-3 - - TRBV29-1 TGCAGCGTTGATTTGGATACGCAGTATTTT CSVDLDTQYF
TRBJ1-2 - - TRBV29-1 TGCAGCGTTGAAGATCCGGCCAAATATGGCTACACCTTC CSVEDPAKYGYTF
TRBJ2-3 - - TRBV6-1 TGTGCCAGCAGACCGGGACGGAAGAGACATACGCAGTATTTT CASRPGRKRHTQYF
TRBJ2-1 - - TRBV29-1 TGCAGCGTTCAGCAATCAGGGAGTTACAATGAGCAGTTCTTC CSVQQSGSYNEQFF
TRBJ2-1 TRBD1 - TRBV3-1 TGTGCCACCAGGGGGAATACCTACAATGAGCAGTTCTTC CATRGNTYNEQFF
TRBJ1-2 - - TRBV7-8 TGTGCCAGCAGCCCCGAGTGGGCGGCTAACTATGGCTACACCTTC CASSPEWAANYGYTF
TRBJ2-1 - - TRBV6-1 TGTGCCAGCAGCCGGGGCGGGGTACCCAGCTCCTACAATGAGCAGTTCTTC CASSRGGVPSSYNEQFF
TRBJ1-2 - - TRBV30 TGTGCCTGGAGTGGGGGGGAATATGGCTACACCTTC CAWSGGEYGYTF
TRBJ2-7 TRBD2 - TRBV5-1 TGCGCCAGCAGCTCGGGGGGGGCGAGGTACGAGCAGTACTTC CASSSGGARYEQYF
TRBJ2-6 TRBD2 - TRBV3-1 TGTGCCAGCAGCCAAGGCCGCGGGGGACTCTCTGGGGCCAACGTCCTGACTTTC CASSQGRGGLSGANVLTF
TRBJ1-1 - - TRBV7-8 TGTGCCAGCAGCTGGGGTCACCAGGGAACCGAAGCTTTCTTT CASSWGHQGTEAFF
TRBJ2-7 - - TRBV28 TGTGCCAGCAGTTTTCGGCAGGCCGTAGAACGGCAGTACTTC CASSFRQAVERQYF
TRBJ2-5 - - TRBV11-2 TGTGCCAGCAGCTTAGGGGTGGGTCCGGTCCCCCAGTACTTC CASSLGVGPVPQYF
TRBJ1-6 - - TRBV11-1 TGTGCCAGCAGAGAGGACAGAACTAACTCCTATAATTCACCCCTCCACTTT CASREDRTNSYNSPLHF
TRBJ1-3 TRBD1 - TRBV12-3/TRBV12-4 TGTGCCAGCAGTCCAGGGACAGTCTCTGGAAACACCATATATTTT CASSPGTVSGNTIYF